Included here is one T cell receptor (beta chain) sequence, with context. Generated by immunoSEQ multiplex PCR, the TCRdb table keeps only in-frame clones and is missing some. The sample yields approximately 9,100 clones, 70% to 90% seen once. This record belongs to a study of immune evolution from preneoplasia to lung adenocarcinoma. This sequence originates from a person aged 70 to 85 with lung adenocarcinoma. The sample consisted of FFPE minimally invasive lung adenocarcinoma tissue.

CDR3 sequence: CAIKGGRTDTQYF. The CDR3 DNA sequence: TGTGCCATCAAGGGGGGGCGCACAGATACGCAGTATTTT. V is TRBV2 and J is TRBJ2-3, with D possibly matching TRBD2 (7 bases). The V gene's germline CDR1 is SNHLY and CDR2 FYNNEI. Trimming took off 10 bases at V and 1 base at J, with 12 bases between the two ends. The CDR3 sequence is 13 residues long. The variable domain in full, with the rest retrieved from reference TRBV2 and TRBJ2-3, is EPEVTQTPSHQVTQMGQEVILRCVPISNHLYFYWYRQILGQKVEFLVSFYNNEISEKSEIFDDQFSVERPDGSNFTLKIRSTKLEDSAMYFCAIKGGRTDTQYFGPGTRLTVL.